This paragraph reports one T cell receptor beta chain. Its target is not known. This same CDR3 is encoded by further DNA sequences in the sample. The data are from a study of cytomegalovirus exposure and HLA in healthy donors. Broader study findings: Researchers counted around 170 TCR beta chains as cytomegalovirus-associated. One later analysis, an examination of the 90 to 150 validation repertoires, found that first-cohort TCR clusters tended to co-occur in them. Specificity of a few CMV-associated chains for CMV antigens was verified in vitro. For cytomegalovirus status, the classifier reportedly gave diagnoses with high specificity and sensitivity.

The method was immunoSEQ multiplex PCR; TCRdb's version includes in-frame clones alone and lacks a portion of them. Of fewer than 250,000 clones in the sample, less than 90% are singletons; the top ten hold roughly 5.5%. CDR1 and CDR2 from the germline V gene are SGHRS and YFSETQ. The CDR3 covers 14 residues. V was pared by 0 bases and J by 2 bases, with 2 bases of the junction left unmatched. The sequence was obtained from a woman aged 18 to 35 in good health and CMV-seronegative. The chain recombines TRBV5-1 with TRBJ2-7; 7 bases fit TRBD1. Source material: PBMCs. DNA for the CDR3: TGCGCCAGCAGCTTGGGACAGGGACCCTACGAGCAGTACTTC. Protein sequence: CASSLGQGPYEQYF.